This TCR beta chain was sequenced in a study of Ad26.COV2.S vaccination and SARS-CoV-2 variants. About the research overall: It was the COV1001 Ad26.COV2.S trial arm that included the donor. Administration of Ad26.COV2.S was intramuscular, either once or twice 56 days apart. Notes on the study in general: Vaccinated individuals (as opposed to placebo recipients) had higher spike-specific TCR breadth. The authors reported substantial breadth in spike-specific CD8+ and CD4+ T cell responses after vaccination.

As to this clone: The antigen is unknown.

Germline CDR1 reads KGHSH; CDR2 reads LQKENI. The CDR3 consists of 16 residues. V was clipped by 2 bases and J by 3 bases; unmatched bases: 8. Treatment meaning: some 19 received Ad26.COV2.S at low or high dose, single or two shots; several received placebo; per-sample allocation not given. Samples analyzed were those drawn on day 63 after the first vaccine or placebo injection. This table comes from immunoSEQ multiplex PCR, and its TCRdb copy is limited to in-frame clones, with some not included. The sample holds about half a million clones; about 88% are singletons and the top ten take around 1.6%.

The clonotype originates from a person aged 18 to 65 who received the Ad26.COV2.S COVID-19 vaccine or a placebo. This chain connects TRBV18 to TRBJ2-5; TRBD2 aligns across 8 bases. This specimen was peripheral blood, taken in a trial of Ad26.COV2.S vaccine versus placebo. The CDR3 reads CASSPLRGGAEETQYF. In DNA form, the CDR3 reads TGTGCCAGCTCACCATTACGGGGGGGCGCCGAAGAGACCCAGTACTTC.